Listed below are T cell receptor beta chains from one sample, sequenced in a study of cytomegalovirus exposure and HLA in healthy donors. The table came from immunoSEQ multiplex PCR; TCRdb's copy has only in-frame clones and leaves some out. In the table there are about 100,000 clones, around 80% of which are singletons. The source material was PBMCs. These receptors originate from a female donor in good health and CMV-seropositive. Each CDR3 is given with its conserved first and last residue. Fields, in order: CDR3 DNA, CDR3 protein, V gene, J gene, clone size, D gene. D genes are given only for firm matches. The size entry is marked missing in some rows and otherwise reads once, few, many or a size class.

CDR3 DNA: TGTGCTAGCAGCCCAGGGCCGGCCGGCACTGAAGCTTTCTTT; CDR3 protein: CASSPGPAGTEAFF; V gene: TRBV7-7; J gene: TRBJ1-1; clone size: .; D gene: .
CDR3 DNA: TGTGCCAGCAGCAATAGCGGGAGGGCGGTCGGGGAGCTGTTTTTT; CDR3 protein: CASSNSGRAVGELFF; V gene: TRBV11-2; J gene: TRBJ2-2; clone size: .; D gene: TRBD2
CDR3 DNA: TGTGCCAGCAGTTTGTCGGGGAATTCCTATGGCTACACCTTC; CDR3 protein: CASSLSGNSYGYTF; V gene: TRBV27; J gene: TRBJ1-2; clone size: .; D gene: .
CDR3 DNA: TGTGCCAGCAGCTTCCTAGCGGACTCCTACAATGAGCAGTTCTTC; CDR3 protein: CASSFLADSYNEQFF; V gene: TRBV7-2; J gene: TRBJ2-1; clone size: .; D gene: TRBD2
CDR3 DNA: TGTGCCAGCAGCTTAGTGAGCCAGGGGGGAAACACCATATATTTT; CDR3 protein: CASSLVSQGGNTIYF; V gene: TRBV7-2; J gene: TRBJ1-3; clone size: .; D gene: .
CDR3 DNA: TGTGCCTGGAGTGTACGAGCTAACTATGGCTACACCTTC; CDR3 protein: CAWSVRANYGYTF; V gene: TRBV30; J gene: TRBJ1-2; clone size: .; D gene: .
CDR3 DNA: TGTGCCAGCAGTTTTGCAGGGGTCGGCAATCAGCCCCAGCATTTT; CDR3 protein: CASSFAGVGNQPQHF; V gene: TRBV28; J gene: TRBJ1-5; clone size: .; D gene: .
CDR3 DNA: TGTGCCAGCGGGACACCGAATGAAAAACTGTTTTTT; CDR3 protein: CASGTPNEKLFF; V gene: TRBV5-5; J gene: TRBJ1-4; clone size: once; D gene: .
CDR3 DNA: TGTGCCAGCAGCTACCCGGGACAGGGGTCTGGAAACACCATATATTTT; CDR3 protein: CASSYPGQGSGNTIYF; V gene: TRBV7-9; J gene: TRBJ1-3; clone size: .; D gene: TRBD1
CDR3 DNA: TGTGCCAGTACAGGGGTTCAGAGCTCCTACAATGAGCAGTTCTTC; CDR3 protein: CASTGVQSSYNEQFF; V gene: TRBV19; J gene: TRBJ2-1; clone size: .; D gene: .
CDR3 DNA: TGCGCCAGCAGCGTGGATATGAACACCGGGGAGCTGTTTTTT; CDR3 protein: CASSVDMNTGELFF; V gene: TRBV5-1; J gene: TRBJ2-2; clone size: .; D gene: .
CDR3 DNA: TGTGCCAGCAGTCCAACGGCGGGTTGGAACACTGAAGCTTTCTTT; CDR3 protein: CASSPTAGWNTEAFF; V gene: TRBV6-5; J gene: TRBJ1-1; clone size: few; D gene: .
CDR3 DNA: TGTGCCAGCAGTGAAAACGGGAATGGCTACACCTTC; CDR3 protein: CASSENGNGYTF; V gene: TRBV2; J gene: TRBJ1-2; clone size: .; D gene: .
CDR3 DNA: TGTGCCAGCAGTAACAGGGGCTCTGGGGCCAACGTCCTGACTTTC; CDR3 protein: CASSNRGSGANVLTF; V gene: TRBV6-5; J gene: TRBJ2-6; clone size: .; D gene: TRBD1
CDR3 DNA: TGTGCCAGTAGTAGAGACAGGGGCCGATCTTATGGCTACACCTTC; CDR3 protein: CASSRDRGRSYGYTF; V gene: TRBV19; J gene: TRBJ1-2; clone size: .; D gene: TRBD1
CDR3 DNA: TGTGCCAGCAGCGTACGTCCTGTATTGAACACTGAAGCTTTCTTT; CDR3 protein: CASSVRPVLNTEAFF; V gene: TRBV9; J gene: TRBJ1-1; clone size: .; D gene: .
CDR3 DNA: TGTGCCAGCAGCTTTACGCCACAGGGGACTTTCCCGGATGGGGAGCAGTACTTC; CDR3 protein: CASSFTPQGTFPDGEQYF; V gene: TRBV7-2; J gene: TRBJ2-7; clone size: .; D gene: .
CDR3 DNA: TGTGCCAGTAGTATAGCAGGGGCCAGGGGGGATACGCAGTATTTT; CDR3 protein: CASSIAGARGDTQYF; V gene: TRBV19; J gene: TRBJ2-3; clone size: .; D gene: TRBD1
CDR3 DNA: TGTGCCAGCAGCTCCGCTCCTGGCCCCGGGGAGCTGTTTTTT; CDR3 protein: CASSSAPGPGELFF; V gene: TRBV7-9; J gene: TRBJ2-2; clone size: .; D gene: .
CDR3 DNA: TGCGCCAGCAGCCCAGGGGGGAGCTCCTACAATGAGCAGTTCTTC; CDR3 protein: CASSPGGSSYNEQFF; V gene: TRBV5-1; J gene: TRBJ2-1; clone size: .; D gene: .
CDR3 DNA: TGCGCCAGCAGCTTGCAGGTCATCTCTGGGGCCAACGTCCTGACTTTC; CDR3 protein: CASSLQVISGANVLTF; V gene: TRBV5-1; J gene: TRBJ2-6; clone size: .; D gene: .
CDR3 DNA: TGTGCCAGCAGCGTAGAAACCTTCGGCGAGCAGTACTTC; CDR3 protein: CASSVETFGEQYF; V gene: TRBV9; J gene: TRBJ2-7; clone size: once; D gene: .
CDR3 DNA: TGTGCCAGCAGCTCCGCTCGTCGGCGGGGGTCCTACAATGAGCAGTTCTTC; CDR3 protein: CASSSARRRGSYNEQFF; V gene: TRBV7-2; J gene: TRBJ2-1; clone size: .; D gene: TRBD2
CDR3 DNA: TGTGCTAGTGGTTTGGAAGGGACAGAGCAGTACTTC; CDR3 protein: CASGLEGTEQYF; V gene: TRBV12-5; J gene: TRBJ2-7; clone size: .; D gene: .
CDR3 DNA: TGTGCCAGTAGTATGGACAGAGAGAACACTGAAGCTTTCTTT; CDR3 protein: CASSMDRENTEAFF; V gene: TRBV19; J gene: TRBJ1-1; clone size: .; D gene: .
CDR3 DNA: TGTGCCAGCAGTTTTGAAACGGGACAGATCAATGAGCAGTTCTTC; CDR3 protein: CASSFETGQINEQFF; V gene: TRBV11-3; J gene: TRBJ2-1; clone size: few; D gene: TRBD1
CDR3 DNA: TGTGCCAGCAGTGAGGGGCAGGGGGGCGAGCAGTTCTTC; CDR3 protein: CASSEGQGGEQFF; V gene: TRBV2; J gene: TRBJ2-1; clone size: once; D gene: .
CDR3 DNA: TGTGCCAGCAACACACTACTTGTGCAGTTCTTC; CDR3 protein: CASNTLLVQFF; V gene: TRBV6-1; J gene: TRBJ2-1; clone size: once; D gene: .
CDR3 DNA: TGTGCCATCAGTGAGTCGAAGAGGGCGCAGACAGATACGCAGTATTTT; CDR3 protein: CAISESKRAQTDTQYF; V gene: TRBV10-3; J gene: TRBJ2-3; clone size: few; D gene: .
CDR3 DNA: TGTGCCAGCAGTCCACAGGGGGCTACTTTCGATGAAGCTTTCTTT; CDR3 protein: CASSPQGATFDEAFF; V gene: TRBV27; J gene: TRBJ1-1; clone size: .; D gene: TRBD1
CDR3 DNA: TGTGCCAGCAGCTTGTACCCGGGACAGTACTACGAGCAGTACTTC; CDR3 protein: CASSLYPGQYYEQYF; V gene: TRBV5-5; J gene: TRBJ2-7; clone size: .; D gene: TRBD1
CDR3 DNA: TGTGCCAGCAAATCCGGGACTAGCGGTTACGAGCAGTACTTC; CDR3 protein: CASKSGTSGYEQYF; V gene: TRBV28; J gene: TRBJ2-7; clone size: .; D gene: TRBD2
CDR3 DNA: TGTGCCAGCAGTTACGGTAGCGGTTACCAAGAGACCCAGTACTTC; CDR3 protein: CASSYGSGYQETQYF; V gene: TRBV6-5; J gene: TRBJ2-5; clone size: .; D gene: .
CDR3 DNA: TGTGCCAGCAGCTCTCAGATGAACACTGAAGCTTTCTTT; CDR3 protein: CASSSQMNTEAFF; V gene: TRBV7-3; J gene: TRBJ1-1; clone size: .; D gene: .
CDR3 DNA: TGTGCCAGCAGCGCGAGCAGCGGAATCACAGATACGCAGTATTTT; CDR3 protein: CASSASSGITDTQYF; V gene: TRBV9; J gene: TRBJ2-3; clone size: few; D gene: .
CDR3 DNA: TGTGCCAGCAGCCCGGAGGGGGGGGTAGCGGGGGGGTTTTACAATGAGCAGTTCTTC; CDR3 protein: CASSPEGGVAGGFYNEQFF; V gene: TRBV9; J gene: TRBJ2-1; clone size: .; D gene: TRBD2
CDR3 DNA: TGTGCCAGTAGTACCCCCCGACAGGGGAGGGCTGAAGCTTTCTTT; CDR3 protein: CASSTPRQGRAEAFF; V gene: TRBV19; J gene: TRBJ1-1; clone size: .; D gene: TRBD1
CDR3 DNA: TGTGCCAGCAGCCGCGGACTAGCGCGCCAAGAGACCCAGTACTTC; CDR3 protein: CASSRGLARQETQYF; V gene: TRBV14; J gene: TRBJ2-5; clone size: .; D gene: TRBD2
CDR3 DNA: TGTGCCAGCAGTGAATCCCTCCTAGGAGGCACAGATACGCAGTATTTT; CDR3 protein: CASSESLLGGTDTQYF; V gene: TRBV25-1; J gene: TRBJ2-3; clone size: .; D gene: .
CDR3 DNA: TGTGCCAGCAGTACCCCGGACAGGGGCAATGAGCAGTTCTTC; CDR3 protein: CASSTPDRGNEQFF; V gene: TRBV6-1; J gene: TRBJ2-1; clone size: .; D gene: TRBD1
CDR3 DNA: TGTGCCAGCAGCTCCGGACTAGCGAATGAGCAGTTCTTC; CDR3 protein: CASSSGLANEQFF; V gene: TRBV7-2; J gene: TRBJ2-1; clone size: .; D gene: TRBD2
CDR3 DNA: TGTGCCAGCTCACCACTAGCGGGAGGCGGGGAGAGCTACGAGCAGTACTTC; CDR3 protein: CASSPLAGGGESYEQYF; V gene: TRBV18; J gene: TRBJ2-7; clone size: once; D gene: TRBD2
CDR3 DNA: TGTGCCAGCAGTCCCGACAGCGAGCAGTACTTC; CDR3 protein: CASSPDSEQYF; V gene: TRBV6-6; J gene: TRBJ2-7; clone size: .; D gene: .
CDR3 DNA: TGTGCCACCAGCACAGGGCCAGGGGCAGGGTATGGCTACACCTTC; CDR3 protein: CATSTGPGAGYGYTF; V gene: TRBV15; J gene: TRBJ1-2; clone size: .; D gene: .
CDR3 DNA: TGTGCCAGTAGCAACCCCCGGGGGGTGAACACTGAAGCTTTCTTT; CDR3 protein: CASSNPRGVNTEAFF; V gene: TRBV19; J gene: TRBJ1-1; clone size: .; D gene: .
CDR3 DNA: TGCAGCGTTGCTAGGGCTAGCGGAACCCAAGAGACCCAGTACTTC; CDR3 protein: CSVARASGTQETQYF; V gene: TRBV29-1; J gene: TRBJ2-5; clone size: .; D gene: TRBD2
CDR3 DNA: TGTGCCATCAGTGAACAGGAAAACTATGGCTACACCTTC; CDR3 protein: CAISEQENYGYTF; V gene: TRBV10-3; J gene: TRBJ1-2; clone size: .; D gene: .
CDR3 DNA: TGTGCCAGCAGCCCCCGACAGGGCGAAGGACGCAATTCACCCCTCCACTTT; CDR3 protein: CASSPRQGEGRNSPLHF; V gene: TRBV7-9; J gene: TRBJ1-6; clone size: few; D gene: TRBD1